This passage covers 19 T cell receptor beta chains from one sample sequenced in a study of CXCR3-negative and CXCR3-positive naive CD8 T cells (dated by TCRdb to about 2019). The study at large found these results: TRB CDR3s from CXCR3-positive naive cells showed higher hydrophobicity (lower Kidera factor 4), lower energy, and higher strength and volume indices than CXCR3-negative naive cells.

Sequencing took place on a NextSeq 550. The Human TCR Profiling Kit (MiLaboratory) was used to prepare UMI-labeled 5' RACE TRB cDNA libraries. The reads underwent TCRdb reprocessing, giving one record for each CDR3 protein sequence and no DNA. The table of this sample itemizes over 55,000 distinct CDR3 sequences. Jointly, the top ten make up 4.8% of the sample. Antigens for these TCRs are unknown. Sequencing used naive CXCR3+ CD8+ T cells from blood. Explained via the paper, the cell subset or site label denotes: CD45RO-CCR7+CD27+CD95- naive CD8+ T cells expressing CXCR3 (TNR3+). These receptors all come from a human donor in good health. Some clones in this sample may be carry-over from other donors' samples.

This chain connects TRBV29-1 to TRBJ2-7. This CDR3 has 12 residues. CDR1 and CDR2 (germline): SQVTM, ANQGSEA. The CDR3 reads CSARRGTYEQYF.

The V and J genes are TRBV28 and TRBJ2-7. CDR1 is MDHEN, CDR2 SYDVKM, per germline. CDR3 size: 12 residues. The CDR3: CASSLLSYEQYF.

J is TRBJ2-7 and V is TRBV29-1; TCRdb reports TRBD2, a call that lacks DNA to check it against. Germline V gene data show CDR1 as SQVTM and CDR2 as ANQGSEA. The CDR3 totals 13 residues. The CDR3 protein is CSVDSSGGREQYF.

The chain uses TRBV28 and TRBJ2-7; the D call from TCRdb, TRBD1, cannot be confirmed without DNA. There are 14 residues in the CDR3. Looked up from germline, CDR1 is MDHEN and CDR2 is SYDVKM. This CDR3 reads CASSPRTAVYEQYF.

The rearrangement uses TRBV7-8 and TRBJ2-1; TCRdb picks TRBD1, but there is no DNA to check that call. Germline-derived CDR1 and CDR2 are SGHVS and FQNEAQ. The CDR3 runs to 18 residues. CDR3: CASSLSSFAGVTVNEQFF.

This rearrangement joins TRBV4-1 to TRBJ2-1; TCRdb's D gene call, TRBD1, goes unchecked for lack of DNA. From germline, CDR1 is MGHRA and CDR2 YSYEKL. The CDR3 is made up of 14 amino acids. The CDR3 is CASSHGNGGNEQFF.

This rearrangement joins TRBV20-1 to TRBJ1-1; TCRdb lists TRBD1, though no DNA is available to test this call. Germline CDR1 is DFQATT and CDR2 is SNEGSKA (reference sequence). The CDR3 extends over 14 amino acids. CDR3 amino acids: CSARVPGRNTEAFF.

The genes are TRBV12-3 or TRBV12-4 and TRBJ2-2. This CDR3 has 13 amino acids. This CDR3 reads CASRASNTGELFF.

The chain recombines TRBV27 with TRBJ2-7; TCRdb selects TRBD1, and the lack of DNA leaves this call unchecked. CDR3 length equals 14 residues. The germline V gene has CDR1 MNHEY and CDR2 SMNVEV (reference sequence). CDR3 protein: CASSLFGTEYEQYF.

V is TRBV3-1 and J is TRBJ2-1; without DNA, the TCRdb call of TRBD2 cannot be checked. Germline V lookup: CDR1 LGHDT, CDR2 YNNKEL (reference sequence). The CDR3 spans 16 residues. CDR3 amino acids: CASSQDLSSGNTEQFF.

The rearrangement joins TRBV28 to TRBJ1-2; without DNA, the TCRdb call of TRBD1 cannot be checked. The CDR3 sequence is 16 residues long. Germline lookup yields CDR1 MDHEN and CDR2 SYDVKM. The CDR3 protein is CASTGTGGLVFYGYTF.

The chain uses TRBV14 and TRBJ1-2; the D call from TCRdb, TRBD1, cannot be confirmed without DNA. Germline values: CDR1 SGHDN, CDR2 FVKESK. There are 15 residues in the CDR3. This CDR3 is CASSQDTGWWLGYTF. Full variable domain (missing parts from reference TRBV14 and TRBJ1-2): EAGVTQFPSHSVIEKGQTVTLRCDPISGHDNLYWYRRVMGKEIKFLLHFVKESKQDESGMPNNRFLAERTGGTYSTLKVQPAELEDSGVYFCASSQDTGWWLGYTFGSGTRLTVV.

The CDR3 here is CSVERGLGGDTQYF. The genes are TRBV29-1 and TRBJ2-3; TCRdb names TRBD1, which stays unverified in the absence of DNA. There are 14 residues in the CDR3. CDR1 is SQVTM, CDR2 ANQGSEA, per germline.

The V call is TRBV29-1, the J call TRBJ2-2; TCRdb calls TRBD1, which cannot be checked without DNA. Germline values: CDR1 SQVTM, CDR2 ANQGSEA. This CDR3 has 13 amino acids. The CDR3: CSVEDPSTGELFF.

This sequence joins TRBV5-1 and TRBJ2-3. The CDR3 runs 11 residues. In germline, CDR1 is SGHRS, CDR2 YFSETQ. CDR3 protein: CASSLSDTQYF.

The genes are TRBV7-2 and TRBJ2-7. Per the germline V gene, CDR1 is SGHTA and CDR2 is FQGNSA. There are 13 residues in the CDR3. CDR3 region: CASSSVPTYEQYF.

This rearrangement joins TRBV4-2 to TRBJ2-1; TCRdb reports TRBD2, a call that lacks DNA to check it against. The CDR3 consists of 18 residues. Looked up from germline, CDR1 is LGHNA and CDR2 is YNFKEQ. Here the CDR3 reads CASSHPHEGREFHNEQFF.

The CDR3 spells CASSLRGGDSYGYTF. V and J are TRBV7-2 and TRBJ1-2. The CDR3 is made up of 15 amino acids. Germline values: CDR1 SGHTA, CDR2 FQGNSA.

The chain is built from TRBV29-1 and TRBJ2-2; TCRdb designates TRBD1, a call that cannot be tested without DNA. Germline V lookup: CDR1 SQVTM, CDR2 ANQGSEA. CDR3 length: 16 residues. CDR3 loop: CSVGDPPGQLTGELFF.